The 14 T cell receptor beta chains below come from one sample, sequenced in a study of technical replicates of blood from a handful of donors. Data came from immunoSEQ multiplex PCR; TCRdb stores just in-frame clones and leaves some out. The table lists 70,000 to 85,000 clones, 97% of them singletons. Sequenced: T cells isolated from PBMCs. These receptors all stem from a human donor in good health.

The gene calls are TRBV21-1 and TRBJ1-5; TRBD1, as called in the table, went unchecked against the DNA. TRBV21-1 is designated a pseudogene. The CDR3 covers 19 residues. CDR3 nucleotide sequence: TGTGCCAGCAGCAAAGCCGAGGTGGAGGGGGCAGGAAGCAATCAGCCCCAGCATTTT. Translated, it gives CASSKAEVEGAGSNQPQHF.

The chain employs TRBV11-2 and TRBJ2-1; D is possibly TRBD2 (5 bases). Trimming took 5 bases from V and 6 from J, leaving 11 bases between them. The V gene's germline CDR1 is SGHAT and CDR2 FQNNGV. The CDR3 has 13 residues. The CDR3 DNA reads TGTGCCAGCAGCCTTCCTAGCAGCAATGAGCAGTTCTTC. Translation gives CASSLPSSNEQFF.

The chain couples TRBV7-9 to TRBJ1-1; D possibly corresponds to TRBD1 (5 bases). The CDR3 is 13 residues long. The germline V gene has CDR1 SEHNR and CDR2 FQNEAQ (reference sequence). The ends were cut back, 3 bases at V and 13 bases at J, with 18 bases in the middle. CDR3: CASSLSPQAVSFF. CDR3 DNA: TGTGCCAGCAGCTTGTCCCCACAGGCCGTAAGTTTCTTT.

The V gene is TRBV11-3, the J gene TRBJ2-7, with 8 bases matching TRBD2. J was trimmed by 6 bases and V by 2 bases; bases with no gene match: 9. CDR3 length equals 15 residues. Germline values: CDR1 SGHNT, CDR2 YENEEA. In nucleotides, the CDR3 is TGTGCCAGCAGCTTAATCCTAGCGGGCACGGGCGAGCAGTACTTC. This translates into CASSLILAGTGEQYF.

The DNA for the CDR3 is TGTGCCAGCAGCCGAGATAGCGGGGGCAACAATGAGCAGTTCTTC. Translation gives CASSRDSGGNNEQFF. The J gene is TRBJ2-1, the V gene TRBV7-2; the match to TRBD2 covers 9 bases. The CDR3 is 15 residues long. Germline lookup yields CDR1 SGHTA and CDR2 FQGNSA. Losses at the gene ends were 5 bases for V and 5 bases for J; bases not matched to a gene: 7.

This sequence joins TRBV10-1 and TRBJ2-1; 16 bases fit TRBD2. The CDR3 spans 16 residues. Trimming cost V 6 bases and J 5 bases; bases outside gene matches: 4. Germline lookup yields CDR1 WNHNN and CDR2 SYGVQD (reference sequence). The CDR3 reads CASRPGLAGGNNEQFF. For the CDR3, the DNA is TGCGCCAGCAGGCCGGGACTAGCGGGGGGGAACAATGAGCAGTTCTTC.

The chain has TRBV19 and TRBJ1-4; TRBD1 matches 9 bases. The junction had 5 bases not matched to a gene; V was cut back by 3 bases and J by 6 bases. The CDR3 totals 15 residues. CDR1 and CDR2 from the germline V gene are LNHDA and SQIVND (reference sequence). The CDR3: CASSIRWTGDEKLFF. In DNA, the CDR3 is TGTGCCAGTAGTATCCGATGGACAGGGGATGAAAAACTGTTTTTT.

This CDR3 is CASSMRGPGTGELFF. The CDR3 DNA follows: TGTGCCAGCAGCATGCGGGGGCCGGGCACCGGGGAGCTGTTTTTT. V usage is TRBV7-9 and J usage is TRBJ2-2; D might be TRBD2 (7 bases). The CDR3 contains 15 residues. V was clipped by 5 bases and J by 4 bases, with 14 bases between them. Germline assignment: CDR1 SEHNR and CDR2 FQNEAQ (reference sequence).

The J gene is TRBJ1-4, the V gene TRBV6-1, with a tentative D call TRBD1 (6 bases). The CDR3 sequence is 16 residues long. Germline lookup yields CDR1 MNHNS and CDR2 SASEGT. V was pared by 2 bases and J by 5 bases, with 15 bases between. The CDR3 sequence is CASSEYSGARNEKLFF. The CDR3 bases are TGTGCCAGCAGTGAATATTCAGGGGCGAGAAATGAAAAACTGTTTTTT.

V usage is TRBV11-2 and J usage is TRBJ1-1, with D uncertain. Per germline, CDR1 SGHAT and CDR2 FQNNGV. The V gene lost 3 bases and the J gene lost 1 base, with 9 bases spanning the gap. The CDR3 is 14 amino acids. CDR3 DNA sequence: TGTGCCAGCAGCTTCACAGCAAGGAACACTGAAGCTTTCTTT. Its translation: CASSFTARNTEAFF.

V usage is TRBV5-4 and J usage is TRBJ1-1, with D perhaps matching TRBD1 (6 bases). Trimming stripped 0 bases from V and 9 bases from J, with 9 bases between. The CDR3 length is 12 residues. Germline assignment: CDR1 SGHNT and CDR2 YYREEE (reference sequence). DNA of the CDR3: TGTGCCAGCAGCTTGGGGACAGAGAAAGCTTTCTTT. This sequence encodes CASSLGTEKAFF.

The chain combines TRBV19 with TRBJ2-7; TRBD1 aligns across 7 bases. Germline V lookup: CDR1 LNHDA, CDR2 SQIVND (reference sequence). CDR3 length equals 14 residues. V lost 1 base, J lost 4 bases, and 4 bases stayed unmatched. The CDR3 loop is CASSIGGQQYEQYF. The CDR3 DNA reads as TGTGCCAGTAGTATAGGGGGACAGCAGTACGAGCAGTACTTC.

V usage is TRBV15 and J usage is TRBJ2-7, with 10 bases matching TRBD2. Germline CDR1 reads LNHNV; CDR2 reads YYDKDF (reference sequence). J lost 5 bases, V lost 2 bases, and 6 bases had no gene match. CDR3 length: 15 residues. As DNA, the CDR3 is TGTGCCACCAGCAGAAAGATTCTAGCGGGAGACGAGCAGTACTTC. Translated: CATSRKILAGDEQYF.

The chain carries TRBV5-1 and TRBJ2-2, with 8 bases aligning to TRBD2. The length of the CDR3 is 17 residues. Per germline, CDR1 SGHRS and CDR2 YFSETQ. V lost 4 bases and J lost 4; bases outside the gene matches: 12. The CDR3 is CASSVSSGRGATGELFF. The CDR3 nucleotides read TGCGCCAGCAGCGTGTCGAGCGGGAGAGGGGCCACCGGGGAGCTGTTTTTT.